A selection of T cell receptor beta chains follows, all from one sample in a study of CD8+CD57+ T cells in acquired aplastic anemia. TCRdb re-called the reads with MiXCR, one entry per CDR3 protein. The repertoire holds about 160,000 distinct CDR3 sequences, with over 55% as singletons. The sample was sorted CD4+, CD8+, or CD8+CD57+ T cells (not recorded which) from PBMCs. The receptor source for this set is a human donor with aplastic anemia. Each CDR3 is given with its conserved first and last residue. The order of the fields is V gene, D gene, clone size, J gene, CDR3 protein, CDR3 DNA. A D gene is named only where the DNA matches it firmly. Expanded clones get a size class; other rows say once, few or many, or leave the size out.

>TRBV9|-|-|TRBJ2-3
CASSESSPYPDTQYF
TGTGCCAGCAGCGAGTCCAGCCCGTATCCAGATACGCAGTATTTT
>TRBV7-8|TRBD2|few|TRBJ2-5
CASSSGGETQYF
TGTGCCAGCAGTTCGGGGGGGGAGACCCAGTACTTC
>TRBV5-4|-|-|TRBJ2-1
CASSLRANEQFF
TGTGCCAGCAGCTTGCGGGCGAATGAGCAGTTCTTC
>TRBV7-2|-|-|TRBJ2-3
CASSFGTDTQYF
TGTGCCAGCAGCTTTGGCACAGATACGCAGTATTTT
>TRBV7-2|-|-|TRBJ2-7
CASGKGQISYGQYF
TGTGCCAGCGGCAAAGGACAAATCTCCTACGGGCAGTACTTC
>TRBV20-1|TRBD1|-|TRBJ1-6
CSATWTGPGSPLHF
TGCAGTGCCACCTGGACAGGCCCGGGTTCACCCCTCCACTTT
>TRBV19|-|-|TRBJ1-1
CASSFQGLNTEAFF
TGTGCCAGTAGTTTCCAGGGTCTGAACACTGAAGCTTTCTTT
>TRBV15|TRBD1|-|TRBJ1-5
CATSRVTGGNQPQHF
TGTGCCACCAGCAGAGTGACAGGGGGGAATCAGCCCCAGCATTTT
>TRBV15|-|-|TRBJ1-5
CATSRGRSGNQPQHF
TGTGCCACCAGCAGGGGGAGGTCTGGAAATCAGCCCCAGCATTTT
>TRBV10-3|-|-|TRBJ1-2
CAISDDNSGYTF
TGTGCCATCAGTGATGATAACAGCGGCTACACCTTC
>TRBV2|-|-|TRBJ1-2
CASSESRTAPYGYTF
TGTGCCAGCAGTGAAAGTAGAACAGCCCCCTATGGCTACACCTTC
>TRBV2|TRBD2|-|TRBJ2-3
CASDYDGGTQYF
TGTGCCAGTGACTATGACGGGGGGACGCAGTATTTT
>TRBV7-3|-|-|TRBJ2-5
CASSLEGSGTQYF
TGTGCCAGCAGCTTGGAAGGGTCTGGGACCCAGTACTTC
>TRBV25-1|-|-|TRBJ1-4
CASSPYFRGTPKEKLFF
TGTGCCAGTAGTCCCTACTTCCGGGGCACACCGAAGGAAAAACTGTTTTTT
>TRBV7-9|-|-|TRBJ2-1
CASSPAVLAEGVYNEQFF
TGTGCCAGCAGCCCAGCGGTTCTAGCGGAGGGGGTTTACAATGAGCAGTTCTTC
>TRBV6-1|TRBD1|many|TRBJ1-1
CASSAGQENTEAFF
TGTGCCAGCAGTGCGGGACAGGAGAACACTGAAGCTTTCTTT
>TRBV5-1|-|many|TRBJ1-1
CASRLGASMNTEAFF
TGCGCCAGCAGGTTGGGGGCCAGCATGAACACTGAAGCTTTCTTT
>TRBV7-2|-|-|TRBJ1-1
CASSLGGGASTEAFF
TGTGCCAGCAGCTTAGGAGGGGGGGCCAGCACTGAAGCTTTCTTT
>TRBV7-8|TRBD1|-|TRBJ2-7
CASSSTGIYEQYF
TGTGCCAGCAGCTCGACAGGGATCTACGAGCAGTACTTC
>TRBV7-9|-|-|TRBJ2-5
CASSRDDDQETQYF
TGTGCCAGCAGTCGGGATGATGATCAAGAGACCCAGTACTTC
>TRBV20-1|-|-|TRBJ1-6
CSASLPDSPLHF
TGCAGTGCTAGTCTCCCTGATTCACCCCTCCACTTT
>TRBV3-1|TRBD2|-|TRBJ2-3
CASSGRETSTDTQYF
TGTGCCAGCAGCGGGAGGGAGACTAGCACAGATACGCAGTATTTT
>TRBV9|-|-|TRBJ2-3
CASSQGWGASDTQYF
TGCGCCAGCAGCCAGGGGTGGGGGGCCTCAGATACGCAGTATTTT
>TRBV29-1|TRBD2|few|TRBJ2-7
CSVVPSGTYEQYF
TGCAGCGTTGTGCCTAGCGGGACCTACGAGCAGTACTTC
>TRBV5-1|TRBD1|once|TRBJ2-7
CASSPRQGDYEQYF
TGCGCCAGCAGCCCCCGACAGGGGGACTACGAGCAGTACTTC
>TRBV10-3|TRBD1|few|TRBJ2-7
CAIGGTGGTVQYF
TGTGCCATCGGGGGGACAGGAGGCACAGTGCAGTACTTC
>TRBV6-4|-|many|TRBJ2-1
CASSEDESNEQFF
TGTGCCAGCAGTGAAGACGAGTCCAATGAGCAGTTCTTC
>TRBV24-1|-|-|TRBJ2-3
CATRIRDSHLTDTQCF
TGTGCCACCCGGATCAGAGACAGCCACCTCACAGATACGCAGTGTTTT
>TRBV18|TRBD2|-|TRBJ2-3
CASSPELAGGPDTQYF
TGTGCCAGCTCACCGGAACTAGCGGGGGGGCCAGATACGCAGTATTTT
>TRBV19|TRBD1|-|TRBJ2-7
CASSQLGQGNYEQYF
TGTGCCAGCAGCCAATTGGGACAGGGAAACTACGAGCAGTACTTC
>TRBV19|TRBD1|-|TRBJ2-1
CASRLTGGRNEQFF
TGTGCCAGTAGACTTACAGGGGGCAGAAATGAGCAGTTCTTC
>TRBV4-2|-|-|TRBJ1-6
CASSPGSSPLHF
TGTGCCAGCAGCCCGGGGAGTTCACCCCTCCACTTT
>TRBV9|-|-|TRBJ2-7
CASSGLSTYEQYF
TGTGCCAGCAGCGGACTATCTACCTACGAGCAGTACTTC
>TRBV9|-|-|TRBJ1-2
CASSVVQGGYTF
TGTGCCAGCAGCGTAGTACAGGGTGGCTACACCTTC
>TRBV7-9|-|-|TRBJ2-7
CASSLFKGYEQYF
TGTGCCAGCAGCTTGTTTAAGGGCTACGAGCAGTACTTC
>TRBV27|-|many|TRBJ2-7
CASSSTYEQYF
TGTGCCAGCAGCTCTACCTACGAGCAGTACTTC
>TRBV24-1|TRBD1|once|TRBJ1-5
CASRDRTSRPQHF
TGTGCCAGCCGGGACAGGACATCTCGGCCCCAGCATTTT
>TRBV20-1|-|once|TRBJ2-7
CSASHSASGEQYF
TGCAGTGCTAGTCACAGCGCCTCCGGCGAGCAGTACTTC
>TRBV5-1|-|once|TRBJ2-7
CASSLAPTQTSYEQYF
TGCGCCAGCAGCTTGGCCCCGACACAAACCTCCTACGAGCAGTACTTC
>TRBV20-1|-|-|TRBJ1-1
CSARDLRQLANTEAFF
TGCAGTGCTAGAGATTTACGGCAGCTGGCGAACACTGAAGCTTTCTTT
>TRBV7-3|TRBD2|-|TRBJ2-5
CASSVGTSYKETQYF
TGTGCCAGCAGCGTTGGGACTAGCTATAAAGAGACCCAGTACTTC
>TRBV7-2|-|-|TRBJ2-2
CASSSYRGGLGELFF
TGTGCCAGCAGCTCATACAGGGGAGGCTTGGGGGAGCTGTTTTTT
>TRBV29-1|-|few|TRBJ2-1
CSVVGRRSYNEQFF
TGCAGCGTTGTCGGACGGCGCTCCTACAATGAGCAGTTCTTC
>TRBV7-8|-|-|TRBJ2-5
CASSLATGLGQETQYF
TGTGCCAGCAGCTTAGCGACGGGCTTGGGTCAAGAGACCCAGTACTTC
>TRBV9|-|-|TRBJ1-6
CASSVGQVISPLHF
TGTGCCAGCAGCGTAGGACAGGTGATCTCACCCCTCCACTTT
>TRBV20-1|TRBD1|-|TRBJ2-3
CSATGTGGADTQYF
TGCAGTGCTACCGGGACAGGGGGCGCAGATACGCAGTATTTT
>TRBV7-2|-|few|TRBJ2-5
CASSTFRETQYF
TGTGCCAGCAGCACTTTCAGGGAGACCCAGTACTTC
>TRBV11-3|TRBD1|few|TRBJ2-1
CASSVLRQGRYYNEQFF
TGTGCCAGCAGCGTATTAAGACAGGGCCGATACTACAATGAGCAGTTCTTC
>TRBV4-3|-|-|TRBJ1-1
CASSQAHRDTEAFF
TGCGCCAGCAGCCAAGCTCACAGGGACACTGAAGCTTTCTTT
>TRBV7-2|-|-|TRBJ2-2
CASSQTHKNTGELFF
TGTGCCAGCAGCCAAACCCACAAGAACACCGGGGAGCTGTTTTTT
>TRBV20-1|-|-|TRBJ2-7
CSASGSSRPSEQYF
TGCAGTGCTAGTGGTTCTAGCCGCCCTTCCGAGCAGTACTTC
>TRBV5-4|-|-|TRBJ2-7
CASSLGMVYEQYF
TGTGCCAGCAGCTTAGGGATGGTCTACGAGCAGTACTTC
>TRBV10-3|-|few|TRBJ2-1
CAISSEQQGSEQFF
TGTGCCATCAGTTCTGAACAACAGGGATCAGAGCAGTTCTTC
>TRBV19|-|-|TRBJ1-5
CASSAPTGYSNQPQHF
TGTGCCAGTAGTGCACCGACAGGTTATAGCAATCAGCCCCAGCATTTT